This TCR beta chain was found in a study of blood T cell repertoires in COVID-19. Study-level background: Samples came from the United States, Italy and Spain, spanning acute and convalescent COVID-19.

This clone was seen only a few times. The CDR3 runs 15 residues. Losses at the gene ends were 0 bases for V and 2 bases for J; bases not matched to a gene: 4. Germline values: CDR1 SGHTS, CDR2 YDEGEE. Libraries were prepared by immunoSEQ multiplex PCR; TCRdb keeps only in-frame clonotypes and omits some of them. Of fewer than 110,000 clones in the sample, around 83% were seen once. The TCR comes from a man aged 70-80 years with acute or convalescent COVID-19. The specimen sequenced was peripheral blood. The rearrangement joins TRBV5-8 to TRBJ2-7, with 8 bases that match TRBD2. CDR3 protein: CASSLAAGGTYEQYF. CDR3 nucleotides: TGTGCCAGCAGCTTGGCTGCGGGGGGTACCTACGAGCAGTACTTC.